Listed below are T cell receptor beta chains from one sample, sequenced in a study of cytomegalovirus exposure and HLA in healthy donors. The protocol was immunoSEQ multiplex PCR, while the TCRdb copy is restricted to in-frame clones and leaves out a portion. Of about 190,000 clones listed, 80% to 90% are singletons. Sequencing was performed on PBMCs. The receptors come from a man aged 30 to 39 in good health and CMV-seronegative. Both conserved end residues are part of each CDR3. The order of the fields is clone size, D gene, J gene, V gene, CDR3 protein, CDR3 DNA. D genes are given only for firm matches. Part of the rows lack a size; the others show once, few, many or a class for expanded clones.

.,.,TRBJ2-3,TRBV7-9,CASSPPGVGVTQYF,TGTGCCAGCAGTCCCCCGGGGGTCGGGGTTACGCAGTATTTT
few,.,TRBJ2-7,TRBV6-6,CASSYSQGTIYEQYF,TGTGCCAGCAGTTACTCGCAGGGGACTATATACGAGCAGTACTTC
.,TRBD2,TRBJ2-7,TRBV27,CASSTLTSGRGLEQYF,TGTGCCAGCAGTACCCTAACTAGCGGGAGAGGGCTCGAGCAGTACTTC
.,.,TRBJ1-1,TRBV5-1,CASSQNTGSTEAFF,TGCGCCAGCAGCCAAAATACAGGGAGCACTGAAGCTTTCTTT
.,.,TRBJ2-3,TRBV19,CASSLPGAPQYF,TGTGCCAGTAGTCTTCCAGGGGCTCCGCAGTATTTT
.,.,TRBJ2-7,TRBV6-5,CASSSAEGRLYEQYF,TGTGCCAGCAGTTCTGCGGAGGGGAGGCTCTACGAGCAGTACTTC
many,TRBD1,TRBJ1-2,TRBV27,CASSSLRQGNGYTF,TGTGCCAGCAGTTCCCTTAGACAGGGAAATGGCTACACCTTC
.,.,TRBJ1-3,TRBV28,CASSRLTALHSGNTIYF,TGTGCCAGCAGCCGATTGACAGCCTTACACTCTGGAAACACCATATATTTT
.,.,TRBJ1-2,TRBV30,CAWSVGAPGYTF,TGTGCCTGGAGTGTGGGGGCGCCTGGCTACACCTTC
.,.,TRBJ1-5,TRBV7-2,CASSLSGPGQPQHF,TGTGCCAGCAGCTTATCAGGCCCTGGGCAGCCCCAGCATTTT
.,.,TRBJ2-6,TRBV10-1,CASSQGGVGANVLTF,TGCGCCAGCAGCCAAGGGGGGGTAGGGGCCAACGTCCTGACTTTC
.,TRBD2,TRBJ2-5,TRBV15,CATSSGLAGAQETQYF,TGTGCCACCAGCAGTGGACTAGCGGGGGCTCAAGAGACCCAGTACTTC
.,.,TRBJ1-2,TRBV25-1,CASSERRWGQDKGYTF,TGTGCCAGCAGTGAAAGGCGATGGGGGCAGGATAAGGGCTACACCTTC
.,.,TRBJ2-3,TRBV6-4,CASSVGSPDTQYF,TGTGCCAGCAGTGTCGGGTCCCCAGATACGCAGTATTTT
.,TRBD1,TRBJ2-1,TRBV19,CASRDRVNEQFF,TGTGCCAGTAGGGACAGGGTAAATGAGCAGTTCTTC
.,TRBD1,TRBJ2-7,TRBV28,CASSTPGQGYEQYF,TGTGCCAGCAGTACGCCGGGACAGGGCTACGAGCAGTACTTC
few,TRBD2,TRBJ2-4,TRBV19,CASSSLAANIQYF,TGTGCCAGTAGTAGCCTAGCGGCAAACATTCAGTACTTC
.,.,TRBJ2-5,TRBV4-1,CASSPVSQETQYF,TGCGCCAGCAGCCCAGTATCTCAAGAGACCCAGTACTTC
.,TRBD2,TRBJ2-5,TRBV27,CASTGRAGGRQTQYF,TGTGCCAGCACCGGCCGAGCGGGAGGGAGGCAGACCCAGTACTTC
once,.,TRBJ1-5,TRBV7-2,CASSLVGTSSNQPQHF,TGTGCCAGCAGCTTAGTGGGGACAAGCAGCAATCAGCCCCAGCATTTT
.,.,TRBJ2-5,TRBV6-1,CASRITTGQETQYF,TGTGCCAGCAGGATTACTACAGGGCAAGAGACCCAGTACTTC
.,.,TRBJ1-2,TRBV19,CASDAGNYGYTF,TGTGCCAGTGATGCAGGAAATTATGGCTACACCTTC
.,.,TRBJ1-3,TRBV18,CASSPPTLGNTIYF,TGTGCCAGCTCACCACCGACTCTAGGAAACACCATATATTTT
.,.,TRBJ1-3,TRBV11-2,CASSWGRGTGDTIYF,TGTGCCAGCAGCTGGGGTCGGGGAACGGGGGACACCATATATTTT
.,TRBD2,TRBJ2-3,TRBV5-6,CASILTSGSTGGTQYF,TGTGCCAGCATCCTGACTAGCGGGAGTACGGGGGGTACGCAGTATTTT
.,.,TRBJ1-1,TRBV25-1,CASSEYLEGTEAFF,TGTGCCAGCAGTGAATATTTGGAGGGCACTGAAGCTTTCTTT
.,TRBD2,TRBJ2-3,TRBV5-1,CASNKRGRGDVPDTQYF,TGCGCCAGCAACAAAAGAGGGCGGGGGGATGTCCCAGATACGCAGTATTTT
.,.,TRBJ2-3,TRBV6-5,CASRYRVVTDTQYF,TGTGCCAGCCGATACAGGGTTGTAACAGATACGCAGTATTTT
.,.,TRBJ2-3,TRBV20-1,CSVPRTDTQYF,TGCAGTGTTCCGAGGACAGATACGCAGTATTTT
.,.,TRBJ2-3,TRBV15,CATSRERQATDTQYF,TGTGCCACCAGCAGGGAAAGACAGGCCACAGATACGCAGTATTTT
.,.,TRBJ2-5,TRBV6-5,CASSSPSETQYF,TGTGCCAGCAGTTCCCCTTCTGAGACCCAGTACTTC
.,TRBD1,TRBJ1-3,TRBV18,CASSPNDRGGNTIYF,TGTGCCAGCTCACCGAACGACAGGGGTGGAAACACCATATATTTT
.,.,TRBJ1-6,TRBV5-1,CASSLGDSLGNSPLHF,TGCGCCAGCAGCTTAGGGGATTCCTTGGGGAATTCACCCCTCCACTTT
few,.,TRBJ1-5,TRBV10-3,CATRQDGDSQPQHF,TGTGCCACCAGGCAGGACGGGGATAGTCAGCCCCAGCATTTT
.,.,TRBJ2-1,TRBV9,CASSVAAYNEQFF,TGTGCCAGCAGCGTAGCCGCGTACAATGAGCAGTTCTTC
.,TRBD2,TRBJ2-1,TRBV5-1,CASSSTPGSGGRANEQFF,TGCGCCAGCAGCTCCACCCCTGGGTCTGGCGGGAGGGCCAATGAGCAGTTCTTC
.,.,TRBJ1-4,TRBV15,CATSTERATGNEKLFF,TGTGCCACCAGCACCGAACGGGCCACGGGGAATGAAAAACTGTTTTTT
.,.,TRBJ1-2,TRBV27,CASRMTANYGYTF,TGTGCCAGCAGGATGACAGCTAACTATGGCTACACCTTC
.,TRBD1,TRBJ1-2,TRBV6-5,CASIRNPQGAGGYTF,TGTGCCAGCATCCGGAATCCCCAGGGGGCGGGGGGCTACACCTTC
.,TRBD1,TRBJ1-6,TRBV29-1,CSVGQGNSAPLHF,TGCAGCGTTGGACAGGGGAATTCGGCACCCCTCCACTTT
few,TRBD1,TRBJ1-1,TRBV27,CAKKRGTGLETEAFF,TGTGCCAAAAAGCGTGGGACAGGGTTGGAGACTGAAGCTTTCTTT
.,.,TRBJ2-7,TRBV7-9,CASSLAVGPTKYEQYF,TGTGCCAGCAGCTTAGCGGTGGGGCCGACAAAATACGAGCAGTACTTC
.,.,TRBJ2-4,TRBV21-1,CASSLKSPGEAKNIQYF,TGTGCCAGCAGCCTAAAATCTCCAGGGGAGGCCAAAAACATTCAGTACTTC
.,.,TRBJ2-3,TRBV7-2,CASTTTNTDTQYF,TGTGCCAGCACTACTACCAACACAGATACGCAGTATTTT
.,.,TRBJ1-2,TRBV30,CAWSVPALRGYGYTF,TGTGCCTGGAGTGTACCGGCCCTGCGCGGCTATGGCTACACCTTC
.,TRBD2,TRBJ2-7,TRBV19,CASSILAGGIYEQYF,TGTGCCAGTAGTATCCTAGCGGGAGGGATATACGAGCAGTACTTC
once,TRBD2,TRBJ2-7,TRBV6-5,CATATGSGGYEQYF,TGTGCCACCGCTACCGGCAGCGGGGGTTACGAGCAGTACTTC
.,.,TRBJ2-4,TRBV2,CASSDWGGIAKNIQYF,TGTGCCAGCAGTGATTGGGGCGGGATAGCCAAAAACATTCAGTACTTC
once,.,TRBJ2-1,TRBV13,CASSFRGGGGEQFF,TGTGCCAGCAGCTTTAGAGGGGGGGGAGGCGAGCAGTTCTTC
.,.,TRBJ2-1,TRBV5-4,CASSLRTGNNEQFF,TGTGCCAGCAGCTTAAGGACTGGCAACAATGAGCAGTTCTTC
few,TRBD2,TRBJ2-2,TRBV2,CASSEPSWVAGDGDTGELFF,TGTGCCAGCAGTGAACCTAGCTGGGTAGCGGGAGATGGCGACACCGGGGAGCTGTTTTTT
.,.,TRBJ1-2,TRBV7-9,CASSLALGRGSDGYTF,TGTGCCAGCAGCTTAGCGCTGGGCAGGGGATCGGATGGCTACACCTTC
.,.,TRBJ2-5,TRBV21-1,CASSTVTSGVGETQYF,TGTGCCAGCAGCACGGTAACTAGCGGGGTAGGGGAGACCCAGTACTTC
.,TRBD1,TRBJ1-3,TRBV6-1,CASSVRQGFGNTIYF,TGTGCCAGCAGTGTAAGACAGGGGTTCGGAAACACCATATATTTT